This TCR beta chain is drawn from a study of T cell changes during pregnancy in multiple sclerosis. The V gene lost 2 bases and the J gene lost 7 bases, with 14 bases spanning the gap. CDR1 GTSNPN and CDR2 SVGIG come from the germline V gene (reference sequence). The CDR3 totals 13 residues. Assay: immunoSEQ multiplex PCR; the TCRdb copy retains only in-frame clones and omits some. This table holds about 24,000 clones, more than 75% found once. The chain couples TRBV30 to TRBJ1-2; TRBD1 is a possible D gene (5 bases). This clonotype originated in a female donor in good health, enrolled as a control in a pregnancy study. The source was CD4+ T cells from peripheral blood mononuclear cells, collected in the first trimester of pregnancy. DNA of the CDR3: TGTGCCTGGAGTAGGGCGGGGCTTCGTGGCTACACCTTC. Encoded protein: CAWSRAGLRGYTF.